This T cell receptor (beta chain) was captured in a study of early T cells in non-severe SARS-CoV-2 infection. Study as a whole: Bulk RNA isolated from unsorted whole blood underwent sequencing; chains were not paired.

Each single cDNA molecule received a unique molecular identifier. Each CDR3 protein is one row after TCRdb ran MiXCR on the 5' RACE reads. The data contain about 83,000 distinct CDR3 sequences, about 10% of them singletons. V gave up 5 bases and J gave up 5 bases, with 28 bases separating them. This CDR3 contains 19 residues. The germline V gene encodes CDR1 DFQATT and CDR2 SNEGSKA (reference sequence). Overall study results and limits: Lookups in VDJdb leaned toward anti-spike CD8 responses and missed private and CD4 specificities.

This clonotype turned up a few times. The target antigen is unknown. Sequenced here: whole blood, sampled at baseline. The TCR originated in an adult who was a healthcare worker with PCR-confirmed SARS-CoV-2 infection or an uninfected control (not recorded which). The rearrangement joins TRBV20-1 to TRBJ1-6, with D hard to call. The CDR3 loop is CSAGAGAGPNGGNNSPLHF. DNA of the CDR3: TGCAGTGCTGGAGCCGGTGCCGGGCCCAACGGTGGTAATAATTCACCCCTCCACTTT.